Listed below are T cell receptor beta chains from one sample, sequenced in a study of blood T cell repertoires in COVID-19. Here immunoSEQ multiplex PCR was the method, and the copy in TCRdb shows in-frame clones only, minus some. The repertoire holds 30,000 to 40,000 clones, more than 80% seen once, with 35% to 55% in the top ten. The sample comprised peripheral blood. Receptors were obtained from a man in his 60s with active or convalescent COVID-19. Both conserved end residues are part of each CDR3. The D gene is left open where the match is weak. Only some rows state a clone size, as once, few, many or a class for expanded clones.

d_call: TRBD1; j_call: TRBJ1-1; clone_size: few; v_call: TRBV6-5; cdr3_nt: TGTGCCAGCAGGCCCGGAGGGGGCCGGAACACTGAAGCTTTCTTT; cdr3_aa: CASRPGGGRNTEAFF
d_call: NA; j_call: TRBJ2-2; clone_size: NA; v_call: TRBV15; cdr3_nt: TGTGCCACCAGCTTCGGGGGGAACACCGGGGAGCTGTTTTTT; cdr3_aa: CATSFGGNTGELFF
d_call: NA; j_call: TRBJ2-5; clone_size: NA; v_call: TRBV5-1; cdr3_nt: TGCGCCAGCAGCCCTAGGAGGGCAGGGCCCCTCCAGACCCAGTACTTC; cdr3_aa: CASSPRRAGPLQTQYF
d_call: TRBD1; j_call: TRBJ1-3; clone_size: NA; v_call: TRBV2; cdr3_nt: TGTGCCAGCAAGGGACAGCCTATTATTGGAAACACCATATATTTT; cdr3_aa: CASKGQPIIGNTIYF
d_call: NA; j_call: TRBJ1-5; clone_size: NA; v_call: TRBV4-1; cdr3_nt: TGCGCCAGCAGCCGCGAGGGAGTAAGACAGCCCCAGCATTTT; cdr3_aa: CASSREGVRQPQHF
d_call: TRBD2; j_call: TRBJ2-3; clone_size: NA; v_call: TRBV5-5; cdr3_nt: TGTGCCAGCAGCTTAAGCGGGGGGGCCTCAGATACGCAGTATTTT; cdr3_aa: CASSLSGGASDTQYF
d_call: TRBD2; j_call: TRBJ2-3; clone_size: NA; v_call: TRBV5-4; cdr3_nt: TGTGCCAGCAGCTTTATCGGGGGGGGCCTCGATACGCAGTATTTT; cdr3_aa: CASSFIGGGLDTQYF
d_call: NA; j_call: TRBJ1-4; clone_size: NA; v_call: TRBV5-1; cdr3_nt: TGCGCCAGCAGCTCCCCGGGTGCTAATGAAAAACTGTTTTTT; cdr3_aa: CASSSPGANEKLFF
d_call: NA; j_call: TRBJ1-1; clone_size: few; v_call: TRBV5-8; cdr3_nt: TGTGCCAGCAGCTTGGGGGCGTCCAGACCCAACACTGAAGCTTTCTTT; cdr3_aa: CASSLGASRPNTEAFF
d_call: NA; j_call: TRBJ2-2; clone_size: NA; v_call: TRBV4-1; cdr3_nt: TGCGCCAGCAGCCAGCTAGCTTCCGGGGAGCTGTTTTTT; cdr3_aa: CASSQLASGELFF
d_call: NA; j_call: TRBJ1-2; clone_size: NA; v_call: TRBV11-3; cdr3_nt: TGTGCCAGCTCTCGGACCACAGGGCTCTTATATAACTATGGCTACACCTTC; cdr3_aa: CASSRTTGLLYNYGYTF
d_call: TRBD1; j_call: TRBJ2-3; clone_size: NA; v_call: TRBV6-5; cdr3_nt: TGTGCCGCATACTCGGGGACAGGGCCCACAGATACGCAGTATTTT; cdr3_aa: CAAYSGTGPTDTQYF
d_call: TRBD2; j_call: TRBJ2-1; clone_size: NA; v_call: TRBV14; cdr3_nt: TGTGCCAGCAGCCAAGTGAGCGGGAGGGCCATGAATGAGCAGTTCTTC; cdr3_aa: CASSQVSGRAMNEQFF
d_call: NA; j_call: TRBJ2-3; clone_size: NA; v_call: TRBV21-1; cdr3_nt: TGTGCCAGCAGCACAGGACTAGCGTGGCGGGACACAGATACGCAGTATTTT; cdr3_aa: CASSTGLAWRDTDTQYF
d_call: TRBD1; j_call: TRBJ2-1; clone_size: NA; v_call: TRBV2; cdr3_nt: TGTGCCAGCGGACAGGACAGGGGCAACTACAATGAGCAGTTCTTC; cdr3_aa: CASGQDRGNYNEQFF
d_call: NA; j_call: TRBJ1-5; clone_size: NA; v_call: TRBV21-1; cdr3_nt: TGTGCCAGCTGGGGACAGGGAATGGATCAGCCCCAGCATTTT; cdr3_aa: CASWGQGMDQPQHF
d_call: NA; j_call: TRBJ1-1; clone_size: NA; v_call: TRBV30; cdr3_nt: TGTGCCTGGTGCCCAGGGTTAGCGAACACTGAAGCTTTCTTT; cdr3_aa: CAWCPGLANTEAFF
d_call: NA; j_call: TRBJ1-1; clone_size: once; v_call: TRBV7-2; cdr3_nt: TGTGCCAGCAGCCCATTAGGTCGAGGGAGGGCTTTCTTT; cdr3_aa: CASSPLGRGRAFF
d_call: NA; j_call: TRBJ1-1; clone_size: NA; v_call: TRBV19; cdr3_nt: TGTGCCAGTAGTATGTATGGGAGAGCGAACGCTTTCTTT; cdr3_aa: CASSMYGRANAFF
d_call: NA; j_call: TRBJ2-1; clone_size: NA; v_call: TRBV5-4; cdr3_nt: TGTGCCAGCAGCGCCGGGGGAGACGCCTACAATGAGCAGTTCTTC; cdr3_aa: CASSAGGDAYNEQFF
d_call: NA; j_call: TRBJ2-2; clone_size: NA; v_call: TRBV5-1; cdr3_nt: TGCGCCAGCAGCGAGGGCCCCAACACCGGGGAGCTGTTTTTT; cdr3_aa: CASSEGPNTGELFF
d_call: TRBD1; j_call: TRBJ2-3; clone_size: NA; v_call: TRBV5-6; cdr3_nt: TGTGCCAGCAGCTTGGCACCGGGACAGGGTTTCACAGATACGCAGTATTTT; cdr3_aa: CASSLAPGQGFTDTQYF